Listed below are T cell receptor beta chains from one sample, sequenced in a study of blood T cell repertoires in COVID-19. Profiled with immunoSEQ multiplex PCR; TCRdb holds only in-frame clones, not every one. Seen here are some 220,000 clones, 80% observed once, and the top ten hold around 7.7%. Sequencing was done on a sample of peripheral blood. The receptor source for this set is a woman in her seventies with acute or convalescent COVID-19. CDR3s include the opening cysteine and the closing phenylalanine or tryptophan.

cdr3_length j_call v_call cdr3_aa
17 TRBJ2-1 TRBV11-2 CASSLVSGVVTYNEQFF
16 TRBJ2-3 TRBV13 CASSLVRPTSTDTQYF
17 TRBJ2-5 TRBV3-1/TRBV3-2 CASSFVAGQGGQETQYF
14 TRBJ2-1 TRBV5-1 CASSLDPVSGEQFF
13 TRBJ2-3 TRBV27 CASQRGNTDTQYF
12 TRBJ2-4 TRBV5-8 CASIPQTGFQYF
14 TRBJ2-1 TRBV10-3 CAISFFERDNEQFF
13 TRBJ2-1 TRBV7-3 CASSLGQGDEQFF
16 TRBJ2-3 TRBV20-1 CSASFLAGGRTDTQYF
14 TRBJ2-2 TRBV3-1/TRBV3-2 CASSRRAQGGELFF
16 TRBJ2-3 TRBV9 CASSVLSGASTDTQYF
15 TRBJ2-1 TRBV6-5 CASTLAGGGYNEQFF
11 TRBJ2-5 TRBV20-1 CLVGGQETQYF
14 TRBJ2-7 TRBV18 CASSPDGTGYEQYF
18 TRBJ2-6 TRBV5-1 CASSSGTGALGGANVLTF
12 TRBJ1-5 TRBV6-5 CASRRPNQPQHF
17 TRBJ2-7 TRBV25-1 CASSDILPTGSHSEQYF
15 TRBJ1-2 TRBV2 CASSDPGQANYGYTF
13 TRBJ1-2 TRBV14 CASRDRANYGYTF
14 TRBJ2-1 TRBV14 CASSQETGYDEQFF
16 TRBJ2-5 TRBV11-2 CASSLDPGVRAETQYF
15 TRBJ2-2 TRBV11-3 CASSLVGQGAGELFF
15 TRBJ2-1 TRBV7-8 CASSLDGARYNEQFF
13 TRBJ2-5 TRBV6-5 CASTGTGKETQYF
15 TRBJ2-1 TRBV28 CASSPWTSGRNEQFF
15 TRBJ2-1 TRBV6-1 CASSEIAGVSNEQFF
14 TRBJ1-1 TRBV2 CASSSGQGATEAFF
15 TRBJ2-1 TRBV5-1 CASSLIGDTGGEQFF
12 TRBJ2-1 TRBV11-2 CASSTEYNEQFF
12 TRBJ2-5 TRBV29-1 CSVSGSQETQYF
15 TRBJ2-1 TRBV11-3 CASSPGGSGPKEQFF
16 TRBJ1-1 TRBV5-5 CASSRQGTLLNTEAFF